A single sample is the source of the 8 T cell receptor beta chains below, sequenced in a study of shared clonotypes between healthy human individuals. Produced via immunoSEQ multiplex PCR; TCRdb's table is partial and in-frame only. Seen here are roughly 380,000 clones, approximately 97% observed once, and the top ten hold about 0.34%. The specimen was memory CD8+ T cells sorted from blood. Subset reported: CD45RO+ cells pooled with CCR7-negative TemRA cells. These receptors all come from a man aged 25 to 40 in good health.

CDR3 DNA sequence: TGTGCCAGTAGTATAGGGACAACCTACGAGCAGTACTTC. Translated: CASSIGTTYEQYF. The V gene is TRBV19, the J gene TRBJ2-7, with D perhaps matching TRBD1 (5 bases). CDR1 and CDR2 from the germline V gene are LNHDA and SQIVND (reference sequence). The CDR3 totals 13 residues. The V end lost 1 base, the J end lost 2 bases, and 6 bases lay between the germline ends.

The V and J genes are TRBV5-4 and TRBJ2-2, with a weak D call TRBD1 (5 bases). Deletions cut 0 bases from V and 1 base from J, with 10 bases between. The CDR3 loop spans 16 amino acids. CDR1 and CDR2 (germline): SGHNT, YYREEE (reference sequence). The CDR3 loop reads CASSLGATGNTGELFF. The DNA for the CDR3 is TGTGCCAGCAGCTTGGGGGCTACAGGGAACACCGGGGAGCTGTTTTTT.

The chain joins TRBV7-8 to TRBJ2-1, with 7 bases lining up with TRBD1. Per germline, CDR1 SGHVS and CDR2 FQNEAQ. The CDR3 contains 15 residues. V gave up 5 bases and J gave up 0 bases; unmatched junction bases: 4. CDR3 sequence (DNA): TGTGCCAGCAGCAAGACAGGGAGCTCCTACAATGAGCAGTTCTTC. Translated: CASSKTGSSYNEQFF.

The chain recombines TRBV28 with TRBJ1-2, with a weak D call TRBD1 (5 bases). Trimming removed 3 bases at V and 7 bases at J, with 6 bases between. Germline V gene data show CDR1 as MDHEN and CDR2 as SYDVKM. The CDR3 loop spans 11 amino acids. The CDR3 here is CASSFDSGYTF. CDR3 sequence (DNA): TGTGCCAGCAGTTTTGACAGTGGCTACACCTTC.

The chain combines TRBV30 with TRBJ2-1; TRBD2 matches at 9 bases. Per germline, CDR1 GTSNPN and CDR2 SVGIG (reference sequence). This CDR3 is built from 13 residues. V was clipped by 0 bases and J by 6 bases; unmatched bases: 0. CDR3 protein: CAWSVSGSNEQFF. CDR3 bases: TGTGCCTGGAGTGTTAGCGGGAGCAATGAGCAGTTCTTC.

The V gene is TRBV9, the J gene TRBJ2-3; D remains ambiguous. The CDR3 contains 13 residues. Trimming took 5 bases from V and 0 from J, leaving 7 bases between them. Germline V gives CDR1 SGDLS, CDR2 YYNGEE. The CDR3 loop is CASRGPSTDTQYF. The DNA for the CDR3 is TGTGCCAGCAGAGGACCCAGCACAGATACGCAGTATTTT.

A single count supports this clone. This chain connects TRBV2 to TRBJ2-2; a weak D match, TRBD1 (5 bases). This CDR3 region has 12 residues. The germline V gene has CDR1 SNHLY and CDR2 FYNNEI. The ends were cut back, 10 bases at V and 1 base at J, with 7 bases in the middle. CDR3 sequence: CATGQNTGELFF. The CDR3 bases are TGTGCCACAGGACAGAACACCGGGGAGCTGTTTTTT. Full variable domain (missing parts from reference TRBV2 and TRBJ2-2): EPEVTQTPSHQVTQMGQEVILRCVPISNHLYFYWYRQILGQKVEFLVSFYNNEISEKSEIFDDQFSVERPDGSNFTLKIRSTKLEDSAMYFCATGQNTGELFFGEGSRLTVL.

This chain joins TRBV2 and TRBJ2-3; D call uncertain. Germline CDR1 and CDR2: SNHLY and FYNNEI. The CDR3 totals 12 residues. V lost 4 bases and J lost 6, with 8 bases in between. CDR3 sequence: CASSGSRDTQYF. As DNA, the CDR3 is TGTGCCAGCAGTGGGAGTCGGGATACGCAGTATTTT.